The 4 T cell receptor beta chains reported below all come from one sample, sequenced in a study of blood T cell repertoires in COVID-19. The protocol was immunoSEQ multiplex PCR, while the TCRdb copy is restricted to in-frame clones and leaves out a portion. The profile covers some 370,000 clones, with roughly nine tenths appearing a single time and roughly 1.2% taken by the ten largest. Sequenced sample: peripheral blood. The receptors were gathered from a man between 35 and 55 years old with acute or convalescent COVID-19.

The rearrangement links TRBV5-1 to TRBJ1-4, with 7 bases lining up with TRBD1. J gave up 6 bases and V 4 bases, and 3 bases lay outside the gene matches. CDR1 is SGHRS, CDR2 YFSETQ, per germline. This CDR3 contains 13 residues. CDR3 region: CASSEGADEKLFF. The CDR3 DNA sequence: TGCGCCAGCAGCGAGGGGGCGGATGAAAAACTGTTTTTT.

The chain links TRBV4-1 to TRBJ1-1; D possibly corresponds to TRBD1 (6 bases). The CDR3 sequence is 13 residues long. Germline V gives CDR1 MGHRA, CDR2 YSYEKL. Trimming left V 4 bases short and J 4 bases short, with 10 bases between. CDR3 in amino acids: CASSPRGATEAFF. CDR3 nucleotide sequence: TGCGCCAGCAGCCCCAGGGGAGCCACTGAAGCTTTCTTT.

The gene calls are TRBV2 and TRBJ1-2; perhaps TRBD1 as D (5 bases). Germline values: CDR1 SNHLY, CDR2 FYNNEI. Trimming took off 3 bases at V and 7 bases at J, with 12 bases between the two ends. CDR3 length equals 13 residues. As DNA, the CDR3 is TGTGCCAGCAGTGATGGGGCAGGGTTTGGCTACACCTTC. Translation gives CASSDGAGFGYTF. Filled out from reference TRBV2 and TRBJ1-2, the complete variable domain reads EPEVTQTPSHQVTQMGQEVILRCVPISNHLYFYWYRQILGQKVEFLVSFYNNEISEKSEIFDDQFSVERPDGSNFTLKIRSTKLEDSAMYFCASSDGAGFGYTFGSGTRLTVV.

J is TRBJ2-2 and V is TRBV3-1 (or the pseudogene TRBV3-2), with D possibly TRBD2 on 6 matching bases. The germline gives CDR1 LGHDT, CDR2 YNNKEL (reference sequence). V shed 3 bases and J shed 10 bases, with 18 bases lying between them. The CDR3 contains 15 residues. The CDR3 coding sequence is TGTGCCAGCAGCCAGCGGGGCGGGAACACCCCGGAGCTGTTTTTT. It codes for CASSQRGGNTPELFF.